This T cell receptor (beta chain) emerged from a study of regulatory T cells in long-lasting Graves disease. Study observations and caveats: Persistent patients had a count of shared public clonotypes (approximately 2,800) that exceeded that of new patients (around 910).

This CDR3 is built from 13 residues. The germline CDR1 and CDR2 sequences are GTSNPN and SVGIG (reference sequence). V lost 3 bases to trimming and J lost 9 bases; unmatched junction nucleotides: 5. Arm-PCR with iRepertoire HTBI primers amplified the CDR3 regions for these TCR beta libraries. TCRdb reanalysed the multiplex PCR reads using MiXCR and keeps one entry per CDR3 protein. The data hold about 400,000 distinct CDR3 sequences, with less than 25% observed a single time. This sample's time point: persistent/refractory GD, antithyroid drugs over 5 years with positive TRAb. There was RNA extracted from PBMCs, and the TCR library was made from it. The sample holds a few counts of this clonotype. Its cognate antigen is unknown.

Sequencing used peripheral blood mononuclear cells (PBMCs), obtained when the disease was refractory, from a patient treated with antithyroid drugs. The rearrangement joins TRBV30 to TRBJ1-6, with 7 positions matching TRBD1. The TCR originated in a female donor with Graves disease. CDR3 nucleotides: TGTGCCTGGAGGGGCCAGGGGGGTTCACCCCTCCACTTT. This gives the protein CAWRGQGGSPLHF.